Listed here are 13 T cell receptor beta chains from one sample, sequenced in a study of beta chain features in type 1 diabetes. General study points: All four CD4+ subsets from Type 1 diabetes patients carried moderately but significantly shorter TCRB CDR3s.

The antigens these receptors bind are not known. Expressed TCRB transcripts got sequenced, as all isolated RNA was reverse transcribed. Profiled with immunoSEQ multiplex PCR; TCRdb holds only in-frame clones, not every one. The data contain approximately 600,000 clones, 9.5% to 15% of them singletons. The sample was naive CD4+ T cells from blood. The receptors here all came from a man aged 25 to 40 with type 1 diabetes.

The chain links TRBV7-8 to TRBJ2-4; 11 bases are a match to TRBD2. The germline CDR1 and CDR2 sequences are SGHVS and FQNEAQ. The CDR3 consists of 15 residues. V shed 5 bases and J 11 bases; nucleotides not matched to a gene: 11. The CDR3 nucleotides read TGTGCCAGCAGCGCCACTAGCGGGGGCCGTAGGGTTCAGTACTTC. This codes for CASSATSGGRRVQYF.

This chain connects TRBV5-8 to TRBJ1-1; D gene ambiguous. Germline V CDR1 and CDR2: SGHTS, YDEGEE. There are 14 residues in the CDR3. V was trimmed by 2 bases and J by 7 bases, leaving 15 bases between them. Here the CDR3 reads CASSFRAGSGEAFF. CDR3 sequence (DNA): TGTGCCAGCAGCTTCCGGGCCGGGAGCGGTGAAGCTTTCTTT. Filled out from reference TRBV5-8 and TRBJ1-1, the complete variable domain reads EAGVTQSPTHLIKTRGQQATLRCSPISGHTSVYWYQQALGLGLQFLLWYDEGEERNRGNFPPRFSGRQFPNYSSELNVNALELEDSALYLCASSFRAGSGEAFFGQGTRLTVV.

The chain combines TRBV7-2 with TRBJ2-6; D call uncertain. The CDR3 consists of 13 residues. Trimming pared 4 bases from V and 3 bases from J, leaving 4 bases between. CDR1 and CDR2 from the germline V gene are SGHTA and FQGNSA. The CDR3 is CASSSYGANVLTF. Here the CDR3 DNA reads TGTGCCAGCAGCTCCTATGGGGCCAACGTCCTGACTTTC.

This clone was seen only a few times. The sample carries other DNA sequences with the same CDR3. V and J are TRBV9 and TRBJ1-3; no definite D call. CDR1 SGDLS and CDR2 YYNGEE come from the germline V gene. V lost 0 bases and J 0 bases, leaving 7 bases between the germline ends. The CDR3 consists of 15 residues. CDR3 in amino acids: CASSVEGISGNTIYF. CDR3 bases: TGTGCCAGCAGCGTAGAAGGAATCTCTGGAAACACCATATATTTT.

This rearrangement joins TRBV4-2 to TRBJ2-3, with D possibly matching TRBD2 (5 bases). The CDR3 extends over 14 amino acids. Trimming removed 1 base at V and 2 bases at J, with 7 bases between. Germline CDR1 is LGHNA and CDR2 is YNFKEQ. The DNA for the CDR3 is TGTGCCAGCAGCCAAGCTAGCTCCACAGATACGCAGTATTTT. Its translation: CASSQASSTDTQYF.

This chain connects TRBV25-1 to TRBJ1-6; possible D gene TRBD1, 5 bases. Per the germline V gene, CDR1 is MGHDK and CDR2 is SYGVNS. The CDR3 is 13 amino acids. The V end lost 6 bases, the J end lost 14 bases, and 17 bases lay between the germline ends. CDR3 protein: CASSPPGTETLHF. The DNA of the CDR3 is TGTGCCAGCAGCCCCCCCGGGACGGAGACCCTCCACTTT. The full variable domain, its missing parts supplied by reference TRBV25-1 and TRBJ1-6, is EADIYQTPRYLVIGTGKKITLECSQTMGHDKMYWYQQDPGMELHLIHYSYGVNSTEKGDLSSESTVSRIRTEHFPLTLESARPSHTSQYLCASSPPGTETLHFGNGTRLTVT.

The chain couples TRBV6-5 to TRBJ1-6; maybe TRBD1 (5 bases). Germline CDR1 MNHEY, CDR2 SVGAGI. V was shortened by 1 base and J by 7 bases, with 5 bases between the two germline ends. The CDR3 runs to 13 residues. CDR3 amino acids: CASSYWGNSPLHF. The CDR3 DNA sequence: TGTGCCAGCAGTTACTGGGGGAATTCACCCCTCCACTTT.

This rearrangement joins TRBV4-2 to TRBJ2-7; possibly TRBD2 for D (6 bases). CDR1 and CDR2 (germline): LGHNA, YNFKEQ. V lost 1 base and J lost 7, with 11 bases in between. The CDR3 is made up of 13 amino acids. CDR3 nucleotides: TGTGCCAGCAGCCAAGTGCGGGGCTGGGAGCAGTACTTC. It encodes CASSQVRGWEQYF.

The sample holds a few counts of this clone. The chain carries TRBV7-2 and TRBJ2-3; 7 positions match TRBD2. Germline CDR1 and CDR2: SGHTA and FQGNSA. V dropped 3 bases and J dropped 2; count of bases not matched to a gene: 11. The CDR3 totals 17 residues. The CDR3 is CASSLGRGAGITDTQYF. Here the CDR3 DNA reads TGTGCCAGCAGCTTGGGGCGGGGAGCGGGAATCACAGATACGCAGTATTTT.

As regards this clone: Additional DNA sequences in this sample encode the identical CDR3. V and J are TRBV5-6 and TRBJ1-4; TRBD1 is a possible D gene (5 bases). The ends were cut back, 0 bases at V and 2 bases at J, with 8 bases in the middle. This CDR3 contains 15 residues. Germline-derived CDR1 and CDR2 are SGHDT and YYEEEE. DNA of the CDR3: TGTGCCAGCAGCTTGGGCGGGACGACTAATGAAAAACTGTTTTTT. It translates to CASSLGGTTNEKLFF.

The CDR3 spells CASSYSTGGPYNEQFF. The CDR3 bases are TGTGCCAGCAGTTACTCGACGGGGGGGCCTTACAATGAGCAGTTCTTC. This sequence joins TRBV6-5 and TRBJ2-1; TRBD2 matches 8 bases. V was pared by 0 bases and J by 4 bases, with 5 bases of the junction left unmatched. The CDR3 covers 16 residues. Germline-derived CDR1 and CDR2 are MNHEY and SVGAGI.

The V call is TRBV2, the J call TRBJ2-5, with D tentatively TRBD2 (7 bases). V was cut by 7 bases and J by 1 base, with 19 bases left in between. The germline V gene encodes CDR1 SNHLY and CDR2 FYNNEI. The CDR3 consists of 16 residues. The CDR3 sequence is CASNPRGGASQETQYF. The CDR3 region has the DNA TGTGCCAGCAATCCCCGAGGGGGGGCCAGCCAAGAGACCCAGTACTTC. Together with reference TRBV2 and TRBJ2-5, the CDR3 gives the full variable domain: EPEVTQTPSHQVTQMGQEVILRCVPISNHLYFYWYRQILGQKVEFLVSFYNNEISEKSEIFDDQFSVERPDGSNFTLKIRSTKLEDSAMYFCASNPRGGASQETQYFGPGTRLLVL.

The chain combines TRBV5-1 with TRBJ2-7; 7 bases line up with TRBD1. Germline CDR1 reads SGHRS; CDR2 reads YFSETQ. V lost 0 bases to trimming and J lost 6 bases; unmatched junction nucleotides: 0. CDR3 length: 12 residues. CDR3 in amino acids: CASSLDRGEQYF. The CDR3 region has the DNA TGCGCCAGCAGCTTGGACAGGGGCGAGCAGTACTTC.